This section outlines one T cell receptor (beta chain) sequence together with its context. Its antigen is currently unknown. Assay: immunoSEQ multiplex PCR; the TCRdb copy retains only in-frame clones and omits some. The sample carries some 33,000 clones, around 90% recorded once. There are 15 residues in the CDR3. Germline-derived CDR1 and CDR2 are SEHNR and FQNEAQ (reference sequence). The V and J ends lost 1 base and 6 bases respectively, with 12 bases between them. This record belongs to a study of stem cell transplantation in POMP-related autoinflammatory disease. Study results and caveats: In PRAID patients, the number of distinct TRB V-J gene pairings was restricted. A trend toward lower repertoire diversity and greater clonality appeared in every analyzed T-cell subset of PRAID patients.

The chain carries TRBV7-9 and TRBJ1-4, with D possibly TRBD1 on 5 matching bases. The sequence was collected from a human donor with POMP-related autoinflammation and immune dysregulation (PRAID). The specimen was CD4+ T cells from PBMCs, collected before stem cell transplantation. This chain's CDR3 is CASSLETAYYEKLFF. The CDR3, as DNA: TGTGCCAGCAGCTTAGAGACAGCGTATTATGAAAAACTGTTTTTT.